Listed here are 3 T cell receptor beta chains from one sample, sequenced in a study of blood T cell repertoires in COVID-19. Repertoires were generated with immunoSEQ multiplex PCR, while TCRdb's copy carries only in-frame clones and drops some. The table has more than 85,000 clones, around 83% seen once. Sequenced: peripheral blood. These receptors were taken from a man aged 60 to 69 with acute or convalescent COVID-19.

The genes are TRBV19 and TRBJ2-2, with 12 bases matching TRBD2. Germline values: CDR1 LNHDA, CDR2 SQIVND (reference sequence). Trimming at V came to 8 bases and at J to 4 bases, leaving 17 bases not matched to a gene. This CDR3 contains 19 residues. The CDR3 DNA follows: TGTGCCAGTGGACGGCGGGCTAGCGGGGGGGCTTCGCGCACCGGGGAGCTGTTTTTT. Its translation is CASGRRASGGASRTGELFF.

This chain joins TRBV6-1 and TRBJ1-1; TRBD1 matches at 7 bases. Germline V gene sequence: CDR1 MNHNS, CDR2 SASEGT. J was trimmed by 2 bases and V by 2 bases; bases with no gene match: 8. This CDR3 has 16 residues. DNA of the CDR3: TGTGCCAGCAGTGAAACCCGGGGACAGATTAACACTGAAGCTTTCTTT. Translating it yields CASSETRGQINTEAFF.

This chain uses TRBV2 with TRBJ1-5; a possible D gene is TRBD1 (6 bases). Trimming stripped 5 bases from V and 0 bases from J, with 11 bases between. CDR1 is SNHLY, CDR2 FYNNEI, per germline. This CDR3 region has 15 residues. For the CDR3, the DNA is TGTGCCAGCAGTACAGGGATCACTAGCAATCAGCCCCAGCATTTT. Protein product: CASSTGITSNQPQHF.